Here is one T cell receptor beta chain with its context. Its antigen is not known. Profiling relied on immunoSEQ multiplex PCR, and the TCRdb table lists in-frame clones only, not all of them. The data hold more than 140,000 clones, with roughly 80% observed a single time. The data were obtained in a study of radiation and T cells in renal cell carcinoma. Background on the study: Nephrectomy followed 15 Gy stereotactic body radiation by 4 weeks.

Study-level findings and limits: In blood, top tumor clones expanded by 2 weeks, shrinking by 4.

Described time point: baseline pretreatment blood. Sample treatment: 15 Gy SBRT to primary tumor, nephrectomy 4 weeks later. The patient's renal cell carcinoma had clear cell pathology. The sequencing used blood, collected from a patient whose treatment included radiotherapy and nephrectomy. This clonotype originated in a woman aged 50 to 65 with renal cell carcinoma.

CDR3 nucleotide sequence: TGCGCCAGCAGCTTGGGACAGATGAACACTGAAGCTTTCTTT. Amino acid sequence: CASSLGQMNTEAFF. V and J are TRBV5-1 and TRBJ1-1, with D possibly matching TRBD1 (5 bases). The V and J ends lost 0 bases and 0 bases respectively, with 6 bases between them. CDR3 length: 14 amino acids. Germline lookup yields CDR1 SGHRS and CDR2 YFSETQ.